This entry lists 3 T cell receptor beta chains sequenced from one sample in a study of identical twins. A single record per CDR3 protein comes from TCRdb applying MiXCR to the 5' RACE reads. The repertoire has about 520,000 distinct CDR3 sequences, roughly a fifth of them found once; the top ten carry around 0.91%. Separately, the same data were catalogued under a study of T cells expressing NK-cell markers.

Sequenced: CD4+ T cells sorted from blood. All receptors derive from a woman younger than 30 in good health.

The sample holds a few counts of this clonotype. CDR3 sequence reads: CASSPGTGLFTEAFF. Here the CDR3 DNA reads TGCGCCAGCAGCCCGGGGACAGGGCTGTTTACTGAAGCTTTCTTT. The chain links TRBV5-1 to TRBJ1-1; 9 nucleotides line up with TRBD1. CDR1 is SGHRS and CDR2 is YFSETQ in the germline V gene. The V gene end was trimmed by 4 bases and the J gene end by 5 bases; junction bases not matched to a gene: 9. This CDR3 has 15 amino acids.

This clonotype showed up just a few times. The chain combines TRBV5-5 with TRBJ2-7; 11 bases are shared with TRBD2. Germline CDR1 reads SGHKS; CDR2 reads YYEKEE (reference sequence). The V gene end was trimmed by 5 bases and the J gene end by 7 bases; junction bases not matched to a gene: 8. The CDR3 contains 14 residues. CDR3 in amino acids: CASRSTSGSLEQYF. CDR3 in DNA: TGTGCCAGCAGAAGCACTAGCGGGAGTTTAGAGCAGTACTTC.

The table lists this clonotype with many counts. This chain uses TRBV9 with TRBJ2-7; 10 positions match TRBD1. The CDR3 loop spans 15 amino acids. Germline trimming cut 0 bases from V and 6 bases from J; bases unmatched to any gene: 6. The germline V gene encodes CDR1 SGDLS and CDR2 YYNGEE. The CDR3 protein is CASSVGMGQGSEQYF. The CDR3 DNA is TGTGCCAGCAGCGTAGGAATGGGACAGGGGAGCGAGCAGTACTTC.